The rows below give T cell receptor beta chains drawn from one sample of a study of blood T cell repertoires in COVID-19. Generated by immunoSEQ multiplex PCR, the TCRdb table keeps only in-frame clones and is missing some. Of some 290,000 clones in the sample, 81% were seen once. The sequenced sample consisted of peripheral blood. These receptors came from a woman aged 60-75 years with active or convalescent COVID-19. CDR3s leave out the opening cysteine and the closing phenylalanine or tryptophan.

j_call	v_call	cdr3_aa
TRBJ1-1	TRBV6-5	ASSYETGASVAEAF
TRBJ1-6	TRBV5-4	ASSWGPGQGTSYNSPLH
TRBJ2-1	TRBV6-5	ASTIGGGALNEQF
TRBJ1-1	TRBV2	ASSWVGGEAF
TRBJ1-2	TRBV5-6	ASTLGQGNYGYT
TRBJ2-7	TRBV10-2	ASRGLRSGSYEQY
TRBJ1-3	TRBV19	ASSTGTGYSGNTIY
TRBJ1-4	TRBV4-3	ASSQGLTRPTNEKLF
TRBJ1-1	TRBV21-1	ASTNRFLNTEAF
TRBJ1-2	TRBV12-3/TRBV12-4	ASGAGYGYT
TRBJ2-3	TRBV7-9	ASSSGPGTQY
TRBJ1-5	TRBV7-9	ASSLHRLGSNQPQH
TRBJ1-1	TRBV29-1	SVTNLGLTGDNTEAF
TRBJ2-5	TRBV29-1	SVVPPRETQY
TRBJ1-2	TRBV7-3	ASSLTGTDIYGYT
TRBJ2-5	TRBV7-9	ASSPATSGGAFGETQY
TRBJ2-1	TRBV4-1	ASSQDLPSGGRSEQF
TRBJ2-1	TRBV30	AWTIRGLAGYNEQF
TRBJ2-2	TRBV5-6	ASSPYPSRNTGELF
TRBJ1-6	TRBV12-5	ASGTDTYNSPLH
TRBJ2-1	TRBV5-4	ASSSSRDRSINEQF
TRBJ2-3	TRBV5-4	ASSPGADTQY
TRBJ2-4	TRBV28	ASSKRTGAKNIQY
TRBJ1-2	TRBV29-1	SVKGASNYGYT
TRBJ2-5	TRBV5-1	ASSLSSSGAIRPQY
TRBJ2-1	TRBV11-3	ASSLGQGKGEQF
TRBJ2-1	TRBV21-1	ASSKEEGGQNEQF
TRBJ1-2	TRBV6-5	ASSSTAYGYT